This TCR beta chain was recorded in a study of neoadjuvant nivolumab and ipilimumab in lung cancer. General study findings and limits: Blood richness before therapy tracked richness in tumors resected after neoadjuvant therapy.

Produced via immunoSEQ multiplex PCR; TCRdb's table is partial and in-frame only. The sample carries about 23,000 clones, more than 65% recorded once. About this clone: Its antigen is still unknown.

CDR3 length: 14 amino acids. Germline values: CDR1 SGHTA, CDR2 FQGTGA. V lost 4 bases, J lost 0 bases, and 8 bases lay in between. The clonotype comes from an adult with non-small cell lung cancer. The chain carries TRBV7-3 and TRBJ2-3; D is undetermined. Specimen: peripheral blood, collected before neoadjuvant nivolumab, alone or with ipilimumab. CDR3 residues: CASSSLSSTDTQYF. The CDR3 DNA sequence: TGTGCCAGCAGCTCCTTATCTAGCACAGATACGCAGTATTTT.